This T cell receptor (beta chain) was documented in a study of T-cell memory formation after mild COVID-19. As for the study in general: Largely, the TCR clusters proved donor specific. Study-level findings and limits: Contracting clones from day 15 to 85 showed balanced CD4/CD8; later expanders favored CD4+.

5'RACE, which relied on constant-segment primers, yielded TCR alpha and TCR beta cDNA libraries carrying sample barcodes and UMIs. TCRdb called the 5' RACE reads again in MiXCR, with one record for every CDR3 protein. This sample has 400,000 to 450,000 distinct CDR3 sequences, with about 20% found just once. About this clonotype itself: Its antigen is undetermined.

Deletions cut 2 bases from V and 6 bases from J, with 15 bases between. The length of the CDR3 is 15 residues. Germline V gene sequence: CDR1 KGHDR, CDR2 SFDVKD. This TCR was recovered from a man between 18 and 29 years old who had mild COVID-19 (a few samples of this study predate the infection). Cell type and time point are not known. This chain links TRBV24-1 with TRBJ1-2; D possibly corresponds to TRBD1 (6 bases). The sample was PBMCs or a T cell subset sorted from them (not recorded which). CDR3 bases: TGTGCCACCAGTGATTGGGGGCATCGTATCGATGGCTACACCTTC. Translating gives CATSDWGHRIDGYTF.